This T cell receptor beta chain was recorded in a study of blood T cells in healthy people across ages. Overall study results and limits: Estimated diversity that came from one million T cells was considered an underestimate. The long-lived group displayed more naive CD4+ cells, plus higher diversity, than the aged donors did. Reliance upon unsorted PBMCs precluded definitive naive versus antigen-experienced comparison.

The CDR3 contains 14 residues. Germline CDR1 reads SQVTM; CDR2 reads ANQGSEA. Trimming left V 5 bases short and J 1 base short, with 15 bases between. Each of the donors had approximately 10 milliliters of peripheral blood drawn into EDTA-treated Vacutainer tubes. Alongside a J-beta primer mix, a sample-barcoded 5' primer served in a second PCR lasting roughly 6 to 11 cycles. MiXCR, applied by TCRdb to the 5' RACE reads, yields one record per CDR3 protein. This table holds 1.5 million or so distinct CDR3 sequences, about 45% found once. As to this clonotype: Its antigen is not identified.

The sequence derives from a woman younger than 35 in good health. The specimen sequenced was blood. The chain employs TRBV29-1 and TRBJ2-7, with D tentatively TRBD1 (5 bases). The CDR3 DNA reads TGCAGCGTTCGGCTCCAGGGATTTTCCTACGAGCAGTACTTC. It translates to CSVRLQGFSYEQYF.